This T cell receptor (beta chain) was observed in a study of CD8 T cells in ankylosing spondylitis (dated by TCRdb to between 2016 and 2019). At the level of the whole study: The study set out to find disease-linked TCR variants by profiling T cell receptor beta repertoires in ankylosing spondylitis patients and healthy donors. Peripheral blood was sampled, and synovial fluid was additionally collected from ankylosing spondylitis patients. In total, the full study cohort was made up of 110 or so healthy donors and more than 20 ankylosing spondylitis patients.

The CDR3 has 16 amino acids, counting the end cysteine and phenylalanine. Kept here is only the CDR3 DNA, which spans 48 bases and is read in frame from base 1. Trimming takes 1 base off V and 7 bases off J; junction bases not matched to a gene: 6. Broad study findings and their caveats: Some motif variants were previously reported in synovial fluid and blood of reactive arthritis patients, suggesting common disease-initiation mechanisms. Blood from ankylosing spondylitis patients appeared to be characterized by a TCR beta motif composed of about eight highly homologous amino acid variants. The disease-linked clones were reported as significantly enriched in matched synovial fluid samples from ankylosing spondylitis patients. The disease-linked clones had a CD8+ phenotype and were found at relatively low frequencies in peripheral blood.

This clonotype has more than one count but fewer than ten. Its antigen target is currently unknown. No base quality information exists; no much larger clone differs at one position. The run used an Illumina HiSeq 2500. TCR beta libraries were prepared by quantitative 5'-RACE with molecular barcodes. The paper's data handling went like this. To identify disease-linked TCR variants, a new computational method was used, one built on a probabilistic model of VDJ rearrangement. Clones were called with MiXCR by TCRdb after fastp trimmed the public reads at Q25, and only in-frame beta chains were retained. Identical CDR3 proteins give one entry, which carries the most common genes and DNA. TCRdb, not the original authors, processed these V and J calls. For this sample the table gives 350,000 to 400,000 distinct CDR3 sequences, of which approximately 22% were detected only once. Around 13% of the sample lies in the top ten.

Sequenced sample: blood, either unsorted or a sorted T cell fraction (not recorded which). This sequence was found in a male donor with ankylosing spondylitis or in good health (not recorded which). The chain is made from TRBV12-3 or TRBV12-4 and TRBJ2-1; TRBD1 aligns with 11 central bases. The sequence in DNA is TGTGCCAGCAGTTTAGATTCCGGGACAGGGGGGAATGAGCAGTTCTTC. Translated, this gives CASSLDSGTGGNEQFF.